The 9 T cell receptor beta chains in this list originate from one sample, sequenced in a study of tumor-infiltrating lymphocytes in primary liver carcinoma. The study co-extracted DNA and RNA from roughly 20-30 mg of unsorted bulk tissue. A constant-region primer primed TCR beta cDNA synthesis from 400 to 550 ng of total RNA. Employing slightly modified ARM-PCR, three nested multiplex PCR rounds were run, and these gave rise to the TCR beta libraries. Use of TRBV1-TRBV30 forward primers with a C-beta reverse primer characterized the first two PCR rounds, which lasted around 11 cycles each. MiXCR was run by TCRdb on the multiplex PCR reads, yielding one entry per CDR3 protein. Among approximately 45,000 distinct CDR3 sequences listed, roughly 80% were seen once. The specimen sequenced was tumor-adjacent normal liver tissue. The receptors originated from a woman under 40 with primary liver carcinoma and hepatitis B virus infection.

Points on this clonotype: This CDR3 fails to terminate in the conserved phenylalanine or tryptophan, so it likely reflects a read error. Because the CDR3's place on the DNA is in doubt, the DNA is left out and the CDR3 is given as listed by TCRdb. V usage is TRBV4-1 and J usage is TRBJ1-5; the D call in the table, TRBD1, was not verified against the DNA. Germline V lookup: CDR1 MGHRA, CDR2 YSYEKL. The CDR3 is 17 residues long, counting both termini. The CDR3 sequence is CASSQEYEGVGNQPQHI.

Comment on this clonotype: The junction departs from germline at one end; a sequencing error may be responsible. J is TRBJ2-7 and V is TRBV28, with 8 bases lining up with TRBD2. The CDR3 length is 16 residues. Germline V lookup: CDR1 MDHEN, CDR2 SYDVKM. The CDR3 sequence: CTSSFYALGLGDEQYF. The CDR3 DNA follows: TGTACCAGCAGTTTTTACGCGCTGGGACTAGGGGACGAGCAGTACTTC.

To note about this clonotype: A read error may be the cause here, since a much bigger clone is one base away. This sequence joins TRBV2 and TRBJ2-7, with a tentative D call TRBD1 (5 bases). Per germline, CDR1 SNHLY and CDR2 FYNNEI. The CDR3 covers 13 residues. The CDR3 loop is CVSAVGHTYEQYF. The CDR3 region has the DNA TGTGTCAGCGCAGTAGGACACACATACGAGCAGTACTTC.

A note on this clonotype: At one of its ends the junction is not consistent with the germline gene, which may arise from a read error. The rearrangement joins TRBV12-3 or TRBV12-4 to TRBJ2-2, with D perhaps matching TRBD1 (7 bases). CDR3 size: 15 residues. The CDR3 DNA sequence: TGTACCAGCAGTTACAGGGGACTGGACACCGGGGAGCTGTTTTTT. Amino acids: CTSSYRGLDTGELFF.

Ten or more counts support this clonotype. The V call is TRBV4-2, the J call TRBJ2-1; 9 bases match TRBD2. Trimming removed 0 bases from V and 8 bases from J; junction bases left unmatched: 11. This CDR3 is built from 17 residues. Germline assignment: CDR1 LGHNA and CDR2 YNFKEQ. CDR3 nucleotide sequence: TGTGCCAGCAGCCAAGATTCGGGTAGCGGGAGTATCGATGAGCAGTTCTTC. This encodes CASSQDSGSGSIDEQFF.

This clonotype was picked up a small number of times. CDR3 coding DNA: TGTGCCAGCTCTCCCCGAGGACAGGGGGTAGGGGAGACCCAGTACTTC. Residues: CASSPRGQGVGETQYF. The V gene is TRBV9, the J gene TRBJ2-5, with 10 bases that match TRBD1. The junction had 14 bases not matched to a gene; V was cut back by 7 bases and J by 5 bases. Germline V gene sequence: CDR1 SGDLS, CDR2 YYNGEE. The CDR3 sequence is 16 residues long.

Remarks on this clonotype: One end of the junction fails to match germline, which may point to a read error. CDR3 coding DNA: TGTGTCAGCAGTGAAAGCCCTCAAGGGACCCAGTACTTC. This codes for CVSSESPQGTQYF. This sequence joins TRBV12-3 or TRBV12-4 and TRBJ2-5, with D unclear. This CDR3 region has 13 residues.

Turning to this clonotype: The junction differs from germline at one of its ends, possibly a read error. This chain connects TRBV4-1 to TRBJ1-1, with 7 bases aligning to TRBD1. The germline V gene has CDR1 MGHRA and CDR2 YSYEKL. The CDR3 sequence is 17 residues long. Written as DNA, the CDR3 is TGCGCCAGCAGCCGATACTTAACAGGGGCCCTGAACACTCAAGCTTTCTTT. Amino acid sequence: CASSRYLTGALNTQAFF.

Note on this clonotype: Compared with germline, one end of the junction differs, possibly owing to a read error. The chain is built from TRBV11-2 and TRBJ1-1, with TRBD1 identical over 9 bases. The V gene's germline CDR1 is SGHAT and CDR2 FQNNGV. CDR3 length equals 15 residues. The CDR3 is CASSPGTGWDTEDFF. Written as DNA, the CDR3 is TGTGCTAGTAGCCCCGGGACAGGGTGGGACACTGAAGATTTCTTT. The full variable domain, in which reference TRBV11-2 and TRBJ1-1 provide the parts outside the CDR3, is EAGVAQSPRYKIIEKRQSVAFWCNPISGHATLYWYQQILGQGPKLLIQFQNNGVVDDSQLPKDRFSAERLKGVDSTLKIQPAKLEDSAVYLCASSPGTGWDTEDFFGQGTRLTVV.